This section outlines one T cell receptor (beta chain) sequence together with its context. Antigen specificity is unknown. Clones were read by immunoSEQ multiplex PCR, and TCRdb kept only the in-frame ones, dropping some. Among 10,000 or so clones listed, around 79% were seen once. The record originates from a study of T cell clonotyping in hematopoietic cell transplantation. Study-wide results and limits: At the given depth, recipient repertoires were over 97% de novo clonotypes. Graft donor and pretransplant recipient Inverse Simpson Index values predicted broader posttransplant TCR diversity. Recipient TCR diversity dropped after transplant; expanded clonotypes rose from day 30 to 180.

Germline CDR1 reads SGHKS; CDR2 reads YYEKEE (reference sequence). CDR3 size: 16 residues. V was cut by 0 bases and J by 7 bases, with 16 bases left in between. The TCR was taken from a female patient in her 40s who had an allogeneic stem cell transplant from a related donor, so T cells may come from the graft donor. Some clones in this sample may be carry-over from other donors' samples. The rearrangement uses TRBV5-5 and TRBJ1-4; weak D call: TRBD1 (6 bases). The source was PBMCs, collected 30 days after allogeneic stem cell transplant. CDR3 protein: CASSLAALQGGEKLFF. CDR3 nucleotides: TGTGCCAGCAGCTTGGCCGCTTTACAGGGTGGTGAAAAACTGTTTTTT.